The 22 T cell receptor beta chains below come from one sample, sequenced in a study of Graves' ophthalmopathy and Graves' hyperthyroidism (dated by TCRdb to 2016 to 2019). Sequencing instrument: Illumina HiSeq 2000. For repertoire sequencing, the TCR beta CDR3 regions were amplified from RNA transcripts. HTBI primers and the Qiagen OneStep RT-PCR kit were used in a first-round RT-PCR, which was followed by a second-round multiplex PCR, size selection and purification. Using fastp at Q25 and MiXCR, TCRdb reprocessed the public reads and kept productive beta chains. A single entry per CDR3 protein holds the most common genes and DNA from its merged rows. Within this sample are roughly 480,000 distinct CDR3 sequences, with 13% to 15% of them counted one time only. The ten most abundant clones make up approximately 9.8% of the sample. The sample consisted of blood. Receptors originate from a woman in her thirties with Graves' ophthalmopathy. Donor details come from another sample of the same person, matched by shared clones.

This clonotype was found a few times. The chain couples TRBV18 to TRBJ1-2; TRBD1 agrees at 7 bases. This CDR3 has 16 residues. V gave up 5 bases and J gave up 2 bases; unmatched junction bases: 11. Germline V gives CDR1 KGHSH, CDR2 LQKENI. CDR3 protein: CASSSTQGRTNYGYTF. CDR3 nucleotides: TGTGCCAGCTCAAGCACACAGGGGAGGACAAACTATGGCTACACCTTC.

Ten or more counts support this clonotype. The chain carries TRBV12-3 or TRBV12-4 and TRBJ2-7, with 14 bases lining up with TRBD2. The CDR3 sequence is 16 residues long. V was clipped by 6 bases and J by 3 bases; unmatched bases: 7. CDR3 amino acids: CASSAPGTSGSYEQYF. The CDR3 nucleotides are TGTGCCAGCAGCGCTCCTGGGACTAGCGGGAGCTACGAGCAGTACTTC.

This clonotype was seen ten or more times. This chain connects TRBV5-1 to TRBJ2-5; no definite D call. The J call may not be correct, given that the DNA end is closer to TRBJ2-4. CDR1 and CDR2 (germline): SGHRS, YFSETQ. The CDR3 runs to 14 residues. CDR3 nucleotides: TGCGCCAGCAGCTTGGCCCTAGGCGTCAACATTCAGTACTTC. Amino acid sequence: CASSLALGVNIQYF.

Many counts were recorded for this clonotype. The chain links TRBV18 to TRBJ1-2, with D possibly being TRBD1 (5 bases). Germline loops: CDR1 KGHSH, CDR2 LQKENI. The CDR3 sequence is 16 residues long. V lost 6 bases and J lost 4, with 21 bases in between. The CDR3 DNA reads TGTGCCAGCTCCAACTGGGACGAGGGGCGGTCCTATGGCTACACCTTC. Its protein is CASSNWDEGRSYGYTF.

Points on this clonotype: One end of the junction is discordant with germline, which a read error may explain. The chain joins TRBV28 to TRBJ2-4; 8 nucleotides agree with TRBD2. The CDR3 spans 15 residues. Germline V CDR1 and CDR2: MDHEN, SYDVKM. As DNA, the CDR3 is TGTGCCAGCAGGCAGACTAGCGACCCCAAAAACATTAAGTACTTC. Amino acids: CASRQTSDPKNIKYF.

The chain is built from TRBV6-5 and TRBJ1-6, with D hard to call. This CDR3 is built from 16 residues. Germline V gene sequence: CDR1 MNHEY, CDR2 SVGAGI. Trimming shortened V by 0 bases and J by 10 bases, and 16 bases separated the two germline ends. CDR3 sequence reads: CASSYSHRASSSPLHF. For the CDR3, the DNA is TGTGCCAGCAGTTACTCGCACCGGGCCTCCAGCTCACCCCTCCACTTT.

This clonotype appeared many times. V usage is TRBV7-2 and J usage is TRBJ1-1; D not certain. The germline V and J ends were trimmed by 5 bases and 0 bases, with 10 bases remaining between them. The CDR3 has 14 residues. CDR1 is SGHTA and CDR2 is FQGNSA in the germline V gene. This CDR3 reads CASSPQLMNTEAFF. The CDR3 DNA reads as TGTGCCAGCAGCCCACAGCTCATGAACACTGAAGCTTTCTTT.

This clonotype was counted at least ten times. This chain's CDR3 is CASSVVTGELFF. The CDR3 DNA sequence: TGTGCCAGCAGCGTAGTAACCGGGGAGCTGTTTTTT. The chain links TRBV9 to TRBJ2-2; D remains unclear. The CDR3 sequence is 12 residues long. Germline V gene sequence: CDR1 SGDLS, CDR2 YYNGEE. The V end lost 0 bases, the J end lost 5 bases, and 2 bases lay between the germline ends.

This clonotype appeared many times. The chain carries TRBV7-9 and TRBJ2-7, with a possible D match to TRBD1 (5 bases). Germline CDR1 reads SEHNR; CDR2 reads FQNEAQ (reference sequence). The CDR3 extends over 15 amino acids. Trimming took off 5 bases at V and 3 bases at J, with 17 bases between the two ends. CDR3 nucleotides: TGTGCCAGCAGCCCAAGGGGCGCGATCATCTACGAGCAGTACTTC. Protein sequence: CASSPRGAIIYEQYF.

This clonotype was observed many times. The chain recombines TRBV15 with TRBJ1-1; D ambiguous. V lost 5 bases and J lost 4, with 11 bases in between. CDR1 and CDR2 from the germline V gene are LNHNV and YYDKDF (reference sequence). The CDR3 length is 13 residues. The CDR3 loop reads CATSRAWGTEAFF. The CDR3 nucleotides are TGTGCCACCAGCCGAGCCTGGGGCACTGAAGCTTTCTTT. Looking up the rest from reference TRBV15 and TRBJ1-1 gives the full variable domain: DAMVIQNPRYQVTQFGKPVTLSCSQTLNHNVMYWYQQKSSQAPKLLFHYYDKDFNNEADTPDNFQSRRPNTSFCFLDIRSPGLGDTAMYLCATSRAWGTEAFFGQGTRLTVV.

This clonotype showed up many times. The chain uses TRBV6-1 and TRBJ2-7; 10 bases agree with TRBD1. Trimming at V came to 4 bases and at J to 4 bases, leaving 4 bases not matched to a gene. Germline V gene sequence: CDR1 MNHNS, CDR2 SASEGT. This CDR3 comprises 14 residues. The CDR3 nucleotides read TGTGCCAGCAGTGGACAGGGGGCGGGTTACGAGCAGTACTTC. It specifies CASSGQGAGYEQYF.

This clonotype was observed many times. This rearrangement joins TRBV6-1 to TRBJ2-5, with D uncertain. Germline V gives CDR1 MNHNS, CDR2 SASEGT. This CDR3 spans 11 amino acids. Trimming cost V 3 bases and J 7 bases, with 6 bases left between them. CDR3 DNA sequence: TGTGCCAGCAGTGATGCCGGGACCCAGTACTTC. As protein: CASSDAGTQYF.

This clonotype was seen a few times. The rearrangement links TRBV30 to TRBJ1-2; D gene ambiguous. This CDR3 comprises 13 residues. The ends were cut back, 0 bases at V and 7 bases at J, with 12 bases in the middle. Germline-derived CDR1 and CDR2 are GTSNPN and SVGIG (reference sequence). CDR3 nucleotide sequence: TGTGCCTGGAGTGTACGTGCAGGTGGTGGCTACACCTTC. The encoded protein is CAWSVRAGGGYTF.

This clonotype appeared a few times. The rearrangement joins TRBV3-1 to TRBJ1-2; D possibly corresponds to TRBD1 (5 bases). The germline CDR1 and CDR2 sequences are LGHDT and YNNKEL (reference sequence). Trimming took off 2 bases at V and 8 bases at J, with 12 bases between the two ends. The CDR3 loop spans 13 amino acids. The CDR3 reads CASSQRGIGGYTF. The CDR3 DNA follows: TGTGCCAGCAGCCAACGGGGGATAGGGGGCTACACCTTC.

This clonotype has at least ten counts. Written as DNA, the CDR3 is TGTGCCTGGAGTGAACGGGGCCATTACTCCTACGAGCAGTACTTC. Amino acid sequence: CAWSERGHYSYEQYF. This chain joins TRBV30 and TRBJ2-7, with D possibly called TRBD1 or TRBD2 (5 bases each). The germline V gene encodes CDR1 GTSNPN and CDR2 SVGIG (reference sequence). V gave up 1 base and J gave up 0 bases, with 13 bases separating them. The length of the CDR3 is 15 residues.

This clonotype was counted only a few times. The chain joins TRBV2 to TRBJ2-1, with TRBD1 matching over 10 bases. The V segment lost 7 bases and the J segment 6 bases; nucleotides outside the gene matches: 9. CDR3 length equals 15 residues. The germline V gene has CDR1 SNHLY and CDR2 FYNNEI. The CDR3 sequence is CASTLDRGPGNEQFF. Written as DNA, the CDR3 is TGTGCCAGCACCCTCGACAGGGGGCCCGGCAATGAGCAGTTCTTC.

This chain connects TRBV6-1 to TRBJ2-5; 10 nucleotides line up with TRBD1. Trimming took 6 bases from V and 4 from J; bases not matched to a gene: 11. There are 16 residues in the CDR3. Germline CDR1 and CDR2: MNHNS and SASEGT. CDR3 sequence reads: CASSPDRGPFRETQYF. CDR3 DNA: TGTGCCAGCAGCCCCGACAGGGGGCCCTTCCGAGAGACCCAGTACTTC.

This clonotype was seen repeatedly, ten times or more. The rearrangement uses TRBV5-1 and TRBJ1-2; 7 positions agree with TRBD1. Germline V CDR1 and CDR2: SGHRS, YFSETQ. This CDR3 is built from 14 residues. V lost 0 bases to trimming and J lost 4 bases; unmatched junction nucleotides: 3. The CDR3 DNA reads as TGCGCCAGCAGCTTGGTGAACAGGGGCTATGGCTACACCTTC. This encodes CASSLVNRGYGYTF.

Concerning this clonotype: A much larger clone is a single base away; this may be a read error. No conserved phenylalanine or tryptophan ends this CDR3, so it is likely a read error. The chain carries TRBV20-1 and TRBJ2-7, with unresolved D. The CDR3 sequence is 13 residues long. V was pared by 6 bases and J by 2 bases, with 14 bases between. Per the germline V gene, CDR1 is DFQATT and CDR2 is SNEGSKA (reference sequence). The CDR3 spells CSAVWQRPYEQYY. As DNA, the CDR3 is TGCAGTGCCGTCTGGCAGCGACCCTACGAGCAGTACTAC.

This clonotype showed up many times. This chain links TRBV12-3 or TRBV12-4 with TRBJ2-7; D may be TRBD1 (6 bases). V was cut by 3 bases and J by 9 bases, with 24 bases left in between. There are 16 residues in the CDR3. CDR3 in amino acids: CASSFLLDSDKNGQYF. The CDR3 DNA is TGTGCCAGCAGTTTCCTATTGGACAGCGATAAAAATGGGCAGTACTTC.

This clonotype showed up many times. The chain joins TRBV20-1 to TRBJ2-2; 9 bases align to TRBD2. V lost 2 bases, J lost 3 bases, and 1 base stayed unmatched. Germline CDR1 DFQATT, CDR2 SNEGSKA (reference sequence). This CDR3 is built from 14 residues. CDR3 residues: CSARIAGDTGELFF. For the CDR3, the DNA is TGCAGTGCTAGAATAGCGGGAGACACCGGGGAGCTGTTTTTT.

This clonotype was recorded at least ten times. This chain links TRBV15 with TRBJ1-6; D not resolved. CDR1 LNHNV and CDR2 YYDKDF come from the germline V gene (reference sequence). This CDR3 spans 14 amino acids. The germline V and J ends were trimmed by 4 bases and 7 bases, with 11 bases remaining between them. The CDR3 reads CATSTSGSNSPLHF. The DNA of the CDR3 is TGTGCCACCAGCACTAGTGGGAGCAATTCACCCCTCCACTTT.